A single sample is the source of the 13 T cell receptor beta chains below, sequenced in a study of blood T cell repertoires in COVID-19. The data were produced by immunoSEQ multiplex PCR, yet TCRdb's version contains in-frame clones alone and is incomplete. The table records about 280,000 clones, more than 75% of them present only once. Sequencing was done on a sample of peripheral blood. The receptors were sampled from a woman younger than 45 who had recovered from COVID-19.

The chain carries TRBV15 and TRBJ1-3, with unresolved D. The CDR3 spans 15 residues. V dropped 0 bases and J dropped 0 bases, with 6 bases sitting between them. In germline, CDR1 is LNHNV, CDR2 YYDKDF (reference sequence). CDR3 nucleotides: TGTGCCACCAGCAGAGATTCCGGCTCTGGAAACACCATATATTTT. Its translation is CATSRDSGSGNTIYF.

V gene TRBV7-9 combines with J gene TRBJ1-5, with D perhaps TRBD1 (6 bases). Looked up from germline, CDR1 is SEHNR and CDR2 is FQNEAQ (reference sequence). The CDR3 spans 14 residues. Trimming stripped 0 bases from V and 4 bases from J, with 7 bases between. The CDR3 region is CASSLAQGNQPQHF. The CDR3 DNA is TGTGCCAGCAGCTTAGCACAGGGTAATCAGCCCCAGCATTTT.

J is TRBJ1-6 and V is TRBV19; D is unclear. Germline loops: CDR1 LNHDA, CDR2 SQIVND (reference sequence). Trimming stripped 7 bases from V and 6 bases from J, with 13 bases between. This CDR3 comprises 14 residues. CDR3 DNA: TGTGCCAGTACCCCGGGAATGGGTAATTCACCCCTCCACTTT. This gives the protein CASTPGMGNSPLHF.

The rearrangement joins TRBV29-1 to TRBJ1-6; unclear D gene. The CDR3 extends over 13 amino acids. Germline V lookup: CDR1 SQVTM, CDR2 ANQGSEA. V gave up 6 bases and J gave up 9 bases, with 15 bases separating them. CDR3 sequence: CSVRREPGSPLHF. The DNA of the CDR3 is TGCAGCGTGCGTCGCGAGCCGGGTTCACCCCTCCACTTT.

V gene TRBV7-2 combines with J gene TRBJ2-3, with a weak D call TRBD2 (5 bases). The CDR3 is 14 residues long. The V and J ends lost 7 bases and 2 bases respectively, with 13 bases between them. Germline CDR1 reads SGHTA; CDR2 reads FQGNSA. The CDR3 sequence is CASTLTGITDTQYF. The DNA for the CDR3 is TGTGCCAGCACCCTTACGGGGATCACAGATACGCAGTATTTT. Based on the CDR3 plus reference TRBV7-2 and TRBJ2-3, the full variable domain is GAGVSQSPSNKVTEKGKDVELRCDPISGHTALYWYRQSLGQGLEFLIYFQGNSAPDKSGLPSDRFSAERTGGSVSTLTIQRTQQEDSAVYLCASTLTGITDTQYFGPGTRLTVL.

V usage is TRBV7-9 and J usage is TRBJ1-4; D might be TRBD1 (5 bases). Trimming shortened V by 3 bases and J by 4 bases, and 12 bases separated the two germline ends. This CDR3 comprises 15 residues. CDR1 and CDR2 (germline): SEHNR, FQNEAQ (reference sequence). CDR3 DNA sequence: TGTGCCAGCAGCTTGGGGGAGGGACTTAATGAAAAACTGTTTTTT. Amino acids: CASSLGEGLNEKLFF.

V and J are TRBV5-6 and TRBJ2-1; TRBD2 matches at 9 bases. Germline CDR1 and CDR2: SGHDT and YYEEEE. The V segment lost 2 bases and the J segment 2 bases; nucleotides outside the gene matches: 5. This CDR3 is built from 16 residues. CDR3 region: CASSFLSGGTYNEQFF. In nucleotides, the CDR3 is TGTGCCAGCAGCTTCCTTAGCGGGGGAACCTACAATGAGCAGTTCTTC.

The chain carries TRBV18 and TRBJ1-1, with a tentative D call TRBD1 (5 bases). Germline V lookup: CDR1 KGHSH, CDR2 LQKENI. V was trimmed by 3 bases and J by 7 bases, leaving 12 bases between them. This CDR3 contains 13 residues. CDR3 nucleotides: TGTGCCAGCTCACCTGACAGCTCTATTGAAGCTTTCTTT. This codes for CASSPDSSIEAFF. Full variable domain (remainder filled in from reference TRBV18 and TRBJ1-1): NAGVMQNPRHLVRRRGQEARLRCSPMKGHSHVYWYRQLPEEGLKFMVYLQKENIIDESGMPKERFSAEFPKEGPSILRIQQVVRGDSAAYFCASSPDSSIEAFFGQGTRLTVV.

The chain employs TRBV7-2 and TRBJ2-2; no reliable D call. CDR1 and CDR2 (germline): SGHTA, FQGNSA. The V gene lost 2 bases and the J gene lost 1 base, with 8 bases spanning the gap. There are 15 residues in the CDR3. The CDR3 DNA is TGTGCCAGCAGCTTATCGGTCGGGAACACCGGGGAGCTGTTTTTT. It translates to CASSLSVGNTGELFF.

The chain is built from TRBV2 and TRBJ2-7; D call uncertain. CDR3 length: 11 residues. V gave up 8 bases and J gave up 2 bases, with 7 bases separating them. The germline V gene encodes CDR1 SNHLY and CDR2 FYNNEI. DNA for the CDR3: TGTGCCAGCCTCGGAGCCTACGAGCAGTACTTC. Translating gives CASLGAYEQYF.

The chain carries TRBV11-2 and TRBJ1-6, with a weak D call TRBD1 (6 bases). V shed 5 bases and J shed 7 bases, with 15 bases lying between them. The CDR3 is 15 amino acids. Germline V CDR1 and CDR2: SGHAT, FQNNGV. The CDR3 here is CASSPTGRGNSPLHF. The CDR3 nucleotides read TGTGCCAGCAGCCCAACAGGGCGGGGGAATTCACCCCTCCACTTT. The whole variable domain, remainder taken from reference TRBV11-2 and TRBJ1-6, is EAGVAQSPRYKIIEKRQSVAFWCNPISGHATLYWYQQILGQGPKLLIQFQNNGVVDDSQLPKDRFSAERLKGVDSTLKIQPAKLEDSAVYLCASSPTGRGNSPLHFGNGTRLTVT.

The chain recombines TRBV6-5 with TRBJ1-1; perhaps TRBD1 as D (5 bases). This CDR3 spans 15 amino acids. From germline, CDR1 is MNHEY and CDR2 SVGAGI. Trimming removed 8 bases from V and 1 base from J, with 17 bases in between. The CDR3 spells CASLGTGEGNTEAFF. The CDR3 nucleotides are TGTGCCAGCCTCGGGACGGGGGAAGGGAACACTGAAGCTTTCTTT.

This clone showed up just a few times. This chain connects TRBV19 to TRBJ2-2, with a tentative D call TRBD2 (5 bases). Germline CDR1 LNHDA, CDR2 SQIVND (reference sequence). The ends were cut back, 8 bases at V and 14 bases at J, with 15 bases in the middle. CDR3 length equals 11 residues. CDR3 protein: CASGGLQDLFF. The CDR3, as DNA: TGTGCCAGTGGCGGACTCCAGGACCTGTTTTTT.